This T cell receptor (beta chain) was identified during a study of T cell changes during pregnancy in multiple sclerosis. Regarding this clone: Within the sample, other DNA sequences also encode this same CDR3.

With V trimmed by 6 bases and J by 0 bases, 0 bases remained unmatched. CDR1 is SNHLY, CDR2 FYNNEI, per germline. CDR3 length equals 13 residues. Assay used: immunoSEQ multiplex PCR; TCRdb lists only in-frame clones, some missing. Seen here are about 79,000 clones, around 90% observed once, and the top ten hold about 0.45%. The rearrangement links TRBV2 to TRBJ2-7; 9 nucleotides align to TRBD1. Specimen: CD4+ T cells from peripheral blood mononuclear cells, collected in the second trimester of pregnancy. This clonotype was obtained from a female donor with multiple sclerosis, enrolled in a pregnancy study. CDR3 protein: CASRDRGSYEQYF. The CDR3 DNA reads as TGTGCCAGCAGGGACAGGGGCTCCTACGAGCAGTACTTC.